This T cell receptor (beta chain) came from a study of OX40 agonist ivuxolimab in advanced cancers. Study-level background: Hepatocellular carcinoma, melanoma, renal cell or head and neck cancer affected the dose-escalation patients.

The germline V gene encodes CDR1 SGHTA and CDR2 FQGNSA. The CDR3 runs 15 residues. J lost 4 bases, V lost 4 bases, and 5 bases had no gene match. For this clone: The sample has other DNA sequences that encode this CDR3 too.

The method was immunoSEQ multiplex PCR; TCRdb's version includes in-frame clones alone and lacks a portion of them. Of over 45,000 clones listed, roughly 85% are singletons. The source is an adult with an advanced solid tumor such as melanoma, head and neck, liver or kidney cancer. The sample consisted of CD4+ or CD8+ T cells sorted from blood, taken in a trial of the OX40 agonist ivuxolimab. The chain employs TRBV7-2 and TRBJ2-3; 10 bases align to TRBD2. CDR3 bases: TGTGCCAGCAGCTGGACTAGCGGAGGGGCAGATACGCAGTATTTT. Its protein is CASSWTSGGADTQYF.